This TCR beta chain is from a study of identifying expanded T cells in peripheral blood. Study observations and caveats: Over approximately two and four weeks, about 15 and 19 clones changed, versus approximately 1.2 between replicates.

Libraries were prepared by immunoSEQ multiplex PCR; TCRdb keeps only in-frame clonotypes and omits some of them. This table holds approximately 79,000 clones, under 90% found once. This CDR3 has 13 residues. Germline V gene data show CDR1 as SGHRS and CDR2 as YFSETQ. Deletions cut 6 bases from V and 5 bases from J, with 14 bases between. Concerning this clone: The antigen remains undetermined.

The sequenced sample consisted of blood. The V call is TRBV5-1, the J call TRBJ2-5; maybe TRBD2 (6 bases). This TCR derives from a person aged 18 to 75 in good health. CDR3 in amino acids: CASNFGGRETQYF. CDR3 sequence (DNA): TGCGCCAGCAACTTCGGGGGAAGGGAGACCCAGTACTTC.